This T cell receptor beta chain stems from a study of long-term antiretroviral therapy in people with HIV. With survey level as its setting, the immunoSEQ assay was v3.0. The method was immunoSEQ multiplex PCR; TCRdb's version includes in-frame clones alone and lacks a portion of them. The profile shows 30,000 to 40,000 clones, about three quarters of them singletons. Every participant with HIV received treatment in the United States. Trimming removed 3 bases at V and 4 bases at J, with 14 bases between. CDR1 is GTSNPN and CDR2 is SVGIG in the germline V gene (reference sequence). The CDR3 has 14 amino acids.

The specimen comprised unsorted PBMCs, sampled 3.1 years after starting antiretroviral therapy. The sequence came from a woman in her fifties or sixties with HIV. The chain joins TRBV30 to TRBJ2-3, with D possibly called TRBD1 or TRBD2 (5 bases each). In nucleotides, the CDR3 is TGTGCCTGGAGCGAGGGGTTCAGTGCAGATACGCAGTATTTT. Residues: CAWSEGFSADTQYF.